Each of the 11 T cell receptor beta chains below was sequenced from the same sample in a study of control samples from healthy donors and cancer patients. Sequencing was performed with immunoSEQ multiplex PCR; in TCRdb, only in-frame clones are kept and a portion is missing. The sample records about 80,000 clones, approximately 91% being singletons. Sequencing was carried out using blood. These receptors came from a woman aged 55-70 years in good health.

V gene TRBV29-1 combines with J gene TRBJ2-1; D not certain. CDR3 length: 12 amino acids. CDR1 and CDR2 from the germline V gene are SQVTM and ANQGSEA. Trimming removed 5 bases from V and 6 bases from J, with 11 bases in between. CDR3: CSVPGPSNEQFF. CDR3 nucleotide sequence: TGCAGCGTTCCGGGCCCCTCCAATGAGCAGTTCTTC.

V and J are TRBV9 and TRBJ2-7; 7 bases line up with TRBD1. J gave up 5 bases and V 4 bases, and 15 bases lay outside the gene matches. The germline V gene has CDR1 SGDLS and CDR2 YYNGEE. This CDR3 is 16 amino acids long. CDR3 sequence (DNA): TGTGCCAGCAGCCCTAGTAAGAGGGGGCACCATGACGAGCAGTACTTC. Its protein product is CASSPSKRGHHDEQYF.

This chain uses TRBV6-4 with TRBJ2-3; D is ambiguous. Deletions cut 6 bases from V and 2 bases from J, with 9 bases between. There are 13 residues in the CDR3. CDR1 MRHNA and CDR2 SNTAGT come from the germline V gene. CDR3 residues: CASSPRDTDTQYF. The DNA for the CDR3 is TGTGCCAGCAGCCCTAGGGACACAGATACGCAGTATTTT.

A word on this clone: A read error may account for a junction end that differs from germline. This chain joins TRBV6-2 or TRBV6-3 and TRBJ2-7, with D possibly TRBD2 on 5 matching bases. The CDR3 totals 12 residues. Germline-derived CDR1 and CDR2 are MNHEY and SVGEGT. The CDR3 reads CVSSYEGPVEYF. The CDR3, as DNA: TGTGTCAGCAGTTACGAGGGCCCCGTGGAGTACTTC.

The gene calls are TRBV5-4 and TRBJ1-3; 9 bases align to TRBD1. The ends lost 4 bases at V and 0 bases at J; junction bases unmatched: 5. This CDR3 is 16 amino acids long. The germline V gene has CDR1 SGHNT and CDR2 YYREEE (reference sequence). The CDR3 is CASSLGTGLSGNTIYF. Here the CDR3 DNA reads TGTGCCAGCAGCCTAGGGACAGGGCTCTCTGGAAACACCATATATTTT.

This clone was picked up one time. The V and J genes are TRBV28 and TRBJ1-2; possible D gene TRBD1, 5 bases. Trimming cost V 6 bases and J 0 bases, with 17 bases left between them. The CDR3 contains 16 residues. Germline loops: CDR1 MDHEN, CDR2 SYDVKM. This chain's CDR3 is CASSPLGVQPNYGYTF. CDR3 nucleotides: TGTGCCAGCAGCCCCTTGGGGGTCCAACCTAACTATGGCTACACCTTC.

The chain employs TRBV2 and TRBJ1-4, with 8 bases identical to TRBD1. This CDR3 is 14 amino acids long. The ends lost 6 bases at V and 7 bases at J; junction bases unmatched: 7. Germline V CDR1 and CDR2: SNHLY, FYNNEI. Here the CDR3 reads CASSMEQGGEKLFF. For the CDR3, the DNA is TGTGCCAGCAGCATGGAACAGGGGGGTGAAAAACTGTTTTTT.

V is TRBV12-3 or TRBV12-4 and J is TRBJ1-2; D gene uncertain. V lost 5 bases and J lost 7, with 11 bases in between. The CDR3 length is 12 residues. As DNA, the CDR3 is TGTGCCAGCAGTAAGGGAATCTCTGGCTACACCTTC. As protein: CASSKGISGYTF.

The chain couples TRBV7-2 to TRBJ2-3; TRBD1 matches 7 bases. V shed 6 bases and J 4 bases; nucleotides not matched to a gene: 4. This CDR3 is built from 13 residues. The germline V gene has CDR1 SGHTA and CDR2 FQGNSA. The DNA for the CDR3 is TGTGCCAGCAGGACAGGGAGCGCAGATACGCAGTATTTT. The encoded protein is CASRTGSADTQYF.

The chain is built from TRBV6-5 and TRBJ2-2; D might be TRBD2 (5 bases). V lost 4 bases to trimming and J lost 7 bases, with 10 bases between them. Germline assignment: CDR1 MNHEY and CDR2 SVGAGI. CDR3 size: 13 residues. The CDR3 region is CASSSYGGGELFF. The CDR3 nucleotides read TGTGCCAGCAGTTCCTACGGAGGCGGGGAGCTGTTTTTT.

CDR3 bases: TGTGCCAGCAGTTATTCTTCCTACAATGAGCAGTTCTTC. Residues: CASSYSSYNEQFF. The chain employs TRBV6-6 and TRBJ2-1; D is ambiguous. The CDR3 contains 13 residues. V was clipped by 3 bases and J by 1 base, with 4 bases between them. Germline values: CDR1 MNHNY, CDR2 SVGAGI (reference sequence).